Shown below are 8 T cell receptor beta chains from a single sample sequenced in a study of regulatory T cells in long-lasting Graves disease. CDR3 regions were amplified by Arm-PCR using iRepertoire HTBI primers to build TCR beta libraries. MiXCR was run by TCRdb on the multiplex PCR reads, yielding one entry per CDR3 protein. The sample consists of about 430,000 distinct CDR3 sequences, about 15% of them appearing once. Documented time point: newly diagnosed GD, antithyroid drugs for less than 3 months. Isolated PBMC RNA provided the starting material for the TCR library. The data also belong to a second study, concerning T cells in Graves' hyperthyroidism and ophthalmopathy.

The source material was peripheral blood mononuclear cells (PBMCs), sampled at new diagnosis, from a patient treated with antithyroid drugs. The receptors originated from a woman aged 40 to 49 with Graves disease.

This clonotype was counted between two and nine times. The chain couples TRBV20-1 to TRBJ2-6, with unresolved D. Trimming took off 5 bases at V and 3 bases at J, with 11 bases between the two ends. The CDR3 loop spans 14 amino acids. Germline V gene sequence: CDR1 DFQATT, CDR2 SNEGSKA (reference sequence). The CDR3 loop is CSAGPRGGANVLTF. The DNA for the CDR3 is TGCAGTGCTGGGCCTCGAGGTGGGGCCAACGTCCTGACTTTC.

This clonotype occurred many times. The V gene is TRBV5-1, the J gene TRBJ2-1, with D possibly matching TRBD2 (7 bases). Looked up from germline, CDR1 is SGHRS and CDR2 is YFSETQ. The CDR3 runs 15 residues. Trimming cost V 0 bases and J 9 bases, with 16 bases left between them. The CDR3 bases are TGCGCCAGCAGCTTGGGGGGGGCTAGCGGTGCTGAGCAGTTCTTC. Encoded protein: CASSLGGASGAEQFF.

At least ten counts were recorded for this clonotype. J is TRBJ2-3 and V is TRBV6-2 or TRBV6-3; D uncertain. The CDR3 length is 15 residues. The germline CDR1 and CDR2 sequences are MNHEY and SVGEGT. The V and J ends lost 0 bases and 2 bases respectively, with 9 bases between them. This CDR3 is CASSYSRADTDTQYF. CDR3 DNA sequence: TGTGCCAGCAGTTACTCAAGGGCGGACACAGATACGCAGTATTTT.

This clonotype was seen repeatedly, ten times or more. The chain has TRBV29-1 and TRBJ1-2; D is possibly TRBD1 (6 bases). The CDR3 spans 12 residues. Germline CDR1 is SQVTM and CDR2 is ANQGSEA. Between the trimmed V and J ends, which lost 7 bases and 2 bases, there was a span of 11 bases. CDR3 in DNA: TGCAGCGCCCGCACAGGGAACTATGGCTACACCTTC. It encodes CSARTGNYGYTF. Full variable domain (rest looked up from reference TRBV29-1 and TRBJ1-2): SAVISQKPSRDICQRGTSLTIQCQVDSQVTMMFWYRQQPGQSLTLIATANQGSEATYESGFVIDKFPISRPNLTFSTLTVSNMSPEDSSIYLCSARTGNYGYTFGSGTRLTVV.

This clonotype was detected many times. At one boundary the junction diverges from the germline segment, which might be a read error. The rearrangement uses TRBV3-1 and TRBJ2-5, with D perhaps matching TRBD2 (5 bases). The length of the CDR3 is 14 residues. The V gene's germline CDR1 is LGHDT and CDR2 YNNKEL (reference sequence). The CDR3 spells CASSQEGPGETQYF. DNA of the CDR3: TGCGCCAGCAGCCAAGAGGGCCCCGGAGAGACCCAGTACTTC.

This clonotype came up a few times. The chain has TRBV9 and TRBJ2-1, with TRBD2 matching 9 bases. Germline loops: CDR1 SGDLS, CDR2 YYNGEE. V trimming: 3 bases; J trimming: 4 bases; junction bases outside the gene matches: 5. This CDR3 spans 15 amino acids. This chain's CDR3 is CASSALAGEYNEQFF. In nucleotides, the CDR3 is TGTGCCAGCAGCGCCTTAGCGGGAGAGTACAATGAGCAGTTCTTC.

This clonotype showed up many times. The CDR3 protein is CASSVATGTSGEPDTQYF. The CDR3 coding sequence is TGTGCCAGCAGCGTAGCTACCGGGACTAGCGGAGAGCCAGATACGCAGTATTTT. The chain combines TRBV9 with TRBJ2-3; 11 bases match TRBD2. The junction had 10 bases not matched to a gene; V was cut back by 0 bases and J by 4 bases. Germline-derived CDR1 and CDR2 are SGDLS and YYNGEE. The CDR3 covers 18 residues.

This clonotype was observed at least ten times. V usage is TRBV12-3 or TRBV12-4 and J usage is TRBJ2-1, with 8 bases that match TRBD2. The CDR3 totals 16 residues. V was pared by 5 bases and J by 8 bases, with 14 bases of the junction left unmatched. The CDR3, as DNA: TGTGCCAGCAGTCAAGTTGTAACTAGCGGTAGCGATGAGCAGTTCTTC. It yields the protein CASSQVVTSGSDEQFF.